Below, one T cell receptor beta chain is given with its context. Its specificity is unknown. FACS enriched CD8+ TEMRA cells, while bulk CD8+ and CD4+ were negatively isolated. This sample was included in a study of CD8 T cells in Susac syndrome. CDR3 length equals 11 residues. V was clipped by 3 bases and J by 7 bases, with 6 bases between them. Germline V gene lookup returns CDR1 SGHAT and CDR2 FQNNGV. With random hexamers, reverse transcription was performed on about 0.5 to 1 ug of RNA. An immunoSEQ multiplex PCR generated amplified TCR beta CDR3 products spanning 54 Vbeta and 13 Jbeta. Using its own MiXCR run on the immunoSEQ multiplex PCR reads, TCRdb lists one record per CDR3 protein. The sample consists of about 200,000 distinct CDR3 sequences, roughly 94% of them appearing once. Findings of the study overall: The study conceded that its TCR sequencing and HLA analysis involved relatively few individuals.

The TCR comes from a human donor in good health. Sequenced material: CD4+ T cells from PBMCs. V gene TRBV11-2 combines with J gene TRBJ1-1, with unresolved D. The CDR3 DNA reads TGTGCCAGCAGCTTGCAGATTGAAGCTTTCTTT. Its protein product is CASSLQIEAFF.